The 10 T cell receptor beta chains presented below share a single source sample, sequenced in a study of T cell responses to AZD1222 COVID-19 vaccine (dated by TCRdb to the early 2020s). Library method: the immunoSEQ multiplex PCR assay. TCRdb limited this immuneACCESS table to in-frame rearrangements with V and J called. A share of clones is missing; checked studies link under half to unresolved V genes, and the rest is unexplained. The sample table records nearly 200,000 clones; 85% to 95% of these occur just once. Around 1% of the sample belongs to the ten largest clones. In light of the paper, this sample's time point label describes: about 28 days (+/-7) after the second vaccine dose. Sequenced material: peripheral blood, taken 28 days after the second AZD1222 dose. The receptors were gathered from an adult who received the AZD1222 COVID-19 vaccine.

This rearrangement joins TRBV28 to TRBJ1-6; 7 bases align to TRBD1. CDR1 and CDR2 (germline): MDHEN, SYDVKM. The CDR3 length is 17 residues. Trimming took 6 bases from V and 2 from J; bases not matched to a gene: 10. As DNA, the CDR3 is TGTGCCAGCAGCCCGACAAAACAGGGGACCTATAATTCACCCCTCCACTTT. Protein sequence: CASSPTKQGTYNSPLHF.

The chain carries TRBV19 and TRBJ1-5, with D unclear. The V gene's germline CDR1 is LNHDA and CDR2 SQIVND (reference sequence). CDR3 size: 14 residues. V was cut by 2 bases and J by 7 bases, with 12 bases left in between. The chain's CDR3 is CASSIRQWGQPQHF. CDR3 bases: TGTGCCAGTAGTATAAGGCAGTGGGGACAGCCCCAGCATTTT.

V and J are TRBV24-1 and TRBJ1-4, with 8 bases that match TRBD1. The V gene end was trimmed by 2 bases and the J gene end by 4 bases; junction bases not matched to a gene: 2. The germline CDR1 and CDR2 sequences are KGHDR and SFDVKD. The CDR3 loop spans 15 amino acids. The chain's CDR3 is CATSDSGTGNEKLFF. DNA of the CDR3: TGTGCCACCAGTGATTCCGGGACAGGTAATGAAAAACTGTTTTTT.

This clone appeared once. This chain joins TRBV3-1 (or the pseudogene TRBV3-2) and TRBJ2-3; D is uncertain. CDR3 length: 14 residues. Per the germline V gene, CDR1 is LGHDT and CDR2 is YNNKEL (reference sequence). Trimming removed 1 base at V and 5 bases at J, with 10 bases between. The CDR3 region is CASSQGPQRDTQYF. The CDR3 coding sequence is TGTGCCAGCAGCCAAGGCCCTCAGAGAGATACGCAGTATTTT.

V usage is TRBV7-9 and J usage is TRBJ1-4, with 10 positions matching TRBD1. This CDR3 spans 16 amino acids. Germline values: CDR1 SEHNR, CDR2 FQNEAQ (reference sequence). V trimming: 3 bases; J trimming: 8 bases; junction bases outside the gene matches: 9. CDR3 loop: CASSFPKTGGREKLFF. DNA of the CDR3: TGTGCCAGCAGCTTCCCCAAGACAGGGGGCAGAGAAAAACTGTTTTTT. The full variable domain, completed using reference TRBV7-9 and TRBJ1-4, is DTGVSQNPRHKITKRGQNVTFRCDPISEHNRLYWYRQTLGQGPEFLTYFQNEAQLEKSRLLSDRFSAERPKGSFSTLEIQRTEQGDSAMYLCASSFPKTGGREKLFFGSGTQLSVL.

This chain joins TRBV6-5 and TRBJ1-1; tentatively, D is TRBD1 (5 bases). CDR1 and CDR2 from the germline V gene are MNHEY and SVGAGI. The CDR3 is 14 residues long. Trimming pared 0 bases from V and 6 bases from J, leaving 11 bases between. The CDR3 is CASSYSIGVAEAFF. Here the CDR3 DNA reads TGTGCCAGCAGTTACTCGATAGGGGTGGCTGAAGCTTTCTTT.

The rearrangement uses TRBV3-1 (or the pseudogene TRBV3-2) and TRBJ1-4; perhaps TRBD1 as D (6 bases). CDR1 and CDR2 from the germline V gene are LGHDT and YNNKEL (reference sequence). The CDR3 is 13 residues long. The V end was cut by 6 bases, the J end by 10 bases, with 15 bases between. CDR3 residues: CASRGHIMGKLFF. As DNA, the CDR3 is TGTGCCAGCAGGGGACACATTATGGGAAAACTGTTTTTT.

This clone was observed a single time. CDR3 amino acids: CASSLEGMNTEAFF. The CDR3 region has the DNA TGTGCCAGCAGCTTAGAGGGAATGAACACTGAAGCTTTCTTT. This sequence joins TRBV11-3 and TRBJ1-1, with no clear D. The V end was cut by 0 bases, the J end by 0 bases, with 5 bases between. From germline, CDR1 is SGHNT and CDR2 YENEEA. This CDR3 is built from 14 residues.

The V call is TRBV7-2, the J call TRBJ1-5; 9 nucleotides agree with TRBD1. V lost 4 bases, J lost 3 bases, and 4 bases stayed unmatched. Germline V gene data show CDR1 as SGHTA and CDR2 as FQGNSA. The CDR3 consists of 15 residues. The CDR3 loop is CASSSRDRVNQPQHF. As DNA, the CDR3 is TGTGCCAGCAGCTCCCGGGACAGGGTCAATCAGCCCCAGCATTTT.

The V gene is TRBV11-2, the J gene TRBJ2-7; no reliable D call. The CDR3 covers 15 residues. V lost 1 base and J lost 4, with 14 bases in between. Germline values: CDR1 SGHAT, CDR2 FQNNGV. The CDR3 coding sequence is TGTGCCAGCAGCTTAGTTAGAGGTTTGTCGTACGAGCAGTACTTC. This sequence encodes CASSLVRGLSYEQYF.